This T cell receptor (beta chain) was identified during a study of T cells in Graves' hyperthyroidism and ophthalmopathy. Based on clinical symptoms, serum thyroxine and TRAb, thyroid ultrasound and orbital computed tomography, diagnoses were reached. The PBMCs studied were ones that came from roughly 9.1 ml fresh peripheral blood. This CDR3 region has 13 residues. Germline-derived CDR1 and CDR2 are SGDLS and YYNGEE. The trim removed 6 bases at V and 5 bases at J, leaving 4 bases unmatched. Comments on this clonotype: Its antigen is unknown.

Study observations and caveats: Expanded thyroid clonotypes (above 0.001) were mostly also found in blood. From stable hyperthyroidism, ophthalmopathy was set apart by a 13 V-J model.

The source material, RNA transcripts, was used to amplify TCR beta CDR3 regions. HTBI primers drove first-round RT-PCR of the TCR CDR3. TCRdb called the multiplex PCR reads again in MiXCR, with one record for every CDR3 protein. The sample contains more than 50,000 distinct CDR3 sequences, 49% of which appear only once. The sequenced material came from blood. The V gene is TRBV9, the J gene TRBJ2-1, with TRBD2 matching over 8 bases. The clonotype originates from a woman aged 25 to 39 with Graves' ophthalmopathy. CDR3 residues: CASTRAGDNEQFF. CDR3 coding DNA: TGTGCCAGCACCCGAGCGGGAGACAATGAGCAGTTCTTC.